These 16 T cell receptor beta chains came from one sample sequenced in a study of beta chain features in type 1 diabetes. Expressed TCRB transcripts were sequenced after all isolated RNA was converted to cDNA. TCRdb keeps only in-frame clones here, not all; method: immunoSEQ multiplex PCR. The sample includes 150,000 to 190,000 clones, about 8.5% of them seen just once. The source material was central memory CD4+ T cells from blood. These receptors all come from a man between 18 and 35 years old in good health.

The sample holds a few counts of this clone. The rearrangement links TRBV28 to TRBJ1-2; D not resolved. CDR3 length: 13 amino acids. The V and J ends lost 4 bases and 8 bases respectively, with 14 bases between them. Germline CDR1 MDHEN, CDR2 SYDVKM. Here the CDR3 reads CASSSPTGSGYTF. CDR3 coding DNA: TGTGCCAGCAGTTCCCCCACGGGGAGCGGCTACACCTTC.

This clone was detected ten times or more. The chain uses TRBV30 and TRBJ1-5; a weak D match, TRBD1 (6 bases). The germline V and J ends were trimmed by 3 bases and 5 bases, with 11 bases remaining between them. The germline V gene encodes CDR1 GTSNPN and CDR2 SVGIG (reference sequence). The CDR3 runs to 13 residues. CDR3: CAWSDNRDQPQHF. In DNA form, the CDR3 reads TGTGCCTGGAGCGACAACAGGGATCAGCCCCAGCATTTT.

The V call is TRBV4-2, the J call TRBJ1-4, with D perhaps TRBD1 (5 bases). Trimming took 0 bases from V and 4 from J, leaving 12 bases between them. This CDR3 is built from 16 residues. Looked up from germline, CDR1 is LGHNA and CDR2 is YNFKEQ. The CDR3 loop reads CASSQESGADNEKLFF. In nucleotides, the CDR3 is TGTGCCAGCAGCCAAGAAAGCGGGGCTGATAATGAAAAACTGTTTTTT.

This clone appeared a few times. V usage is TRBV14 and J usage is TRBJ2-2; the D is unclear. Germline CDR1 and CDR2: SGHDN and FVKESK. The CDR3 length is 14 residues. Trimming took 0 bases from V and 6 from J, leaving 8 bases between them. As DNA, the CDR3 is TGTGCCAGCAGCCAAGATCTCGTCGCCGGGGAGCTGTTTTTT. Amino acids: CASSQDLVAGELFF.

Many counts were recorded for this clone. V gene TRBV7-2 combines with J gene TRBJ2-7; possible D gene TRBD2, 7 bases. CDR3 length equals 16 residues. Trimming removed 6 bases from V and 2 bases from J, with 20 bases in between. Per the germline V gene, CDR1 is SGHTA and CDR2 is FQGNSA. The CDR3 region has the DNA TGTGCCAGCAGTCCCCGAGGGGGGGACTCAACCTACGAGCAGTACTTC. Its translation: CASSPRGGDSTYEQYF. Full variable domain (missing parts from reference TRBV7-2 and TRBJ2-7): GAGVSQSPSNKVTEKGKDVELRCDPISGHTALYWYRQSLGQGLEFLIYFQGNSAPDKSGLPSDRFSAERTGGSVSTLTIQRTQQEDSAVYLCASSPRGGDSTYEQYFGPGTRLTVT.

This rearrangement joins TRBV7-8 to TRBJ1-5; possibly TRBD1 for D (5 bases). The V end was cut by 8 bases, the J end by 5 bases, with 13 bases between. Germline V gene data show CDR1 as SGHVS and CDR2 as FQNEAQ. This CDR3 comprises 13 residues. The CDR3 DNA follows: TGTGCCAGCTGCCTCTGGGGGGATCAGCCCCAGCATTTT. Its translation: CASCLWGDQPQHF.

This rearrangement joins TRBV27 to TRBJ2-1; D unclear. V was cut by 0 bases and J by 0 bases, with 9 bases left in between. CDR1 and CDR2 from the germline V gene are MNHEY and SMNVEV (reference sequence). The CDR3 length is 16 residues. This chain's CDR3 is CASSLSSSSSYNEQFF. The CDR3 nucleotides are TGTGCCAGCAGTTTATCTTCCTCTAGCTCCTACAATGAGCAGTTCTTC.

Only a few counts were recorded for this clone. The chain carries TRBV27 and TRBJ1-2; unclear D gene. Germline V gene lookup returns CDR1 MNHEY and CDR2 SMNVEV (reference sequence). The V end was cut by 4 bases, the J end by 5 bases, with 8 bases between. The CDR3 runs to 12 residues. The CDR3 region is CASSSQRYGYTF. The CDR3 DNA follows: TGTGCCAGCAGTTCACAGAGATATGGCTACACCTTC.

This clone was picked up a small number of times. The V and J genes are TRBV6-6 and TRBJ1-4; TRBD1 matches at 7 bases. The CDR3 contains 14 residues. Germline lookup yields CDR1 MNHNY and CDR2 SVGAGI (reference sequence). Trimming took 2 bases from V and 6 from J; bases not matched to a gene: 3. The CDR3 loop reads CASSYGDSDEKLFF. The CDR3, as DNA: TGTGCCAGCAGTTACGGGGACAGCGATGAAAAACTGTTTTTT.

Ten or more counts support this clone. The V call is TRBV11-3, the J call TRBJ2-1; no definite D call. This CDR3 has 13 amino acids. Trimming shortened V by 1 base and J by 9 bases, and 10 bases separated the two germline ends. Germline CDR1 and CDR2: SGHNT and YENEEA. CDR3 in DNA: TGTGCCAGCAGCTTAGCTGTTTTAGCTGAGCAGTTCTTC. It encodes CASSLAVLAEQFF.

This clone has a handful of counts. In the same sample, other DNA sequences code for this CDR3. The CDR3 nucleotides are TGTGCCAGCAGCCAAGGAGGGGGGGCAGATACGCAGTATTTT. The encoded protein is CASSQGGGADTQYF. The chain is built from TRBV4-2 and TRBJ2-3; D is possibly TRBD2 (7 bases). The CDR3 covers 14 residues. The V end lost 1 base, the J end lost 4 bases, and 9 bases lay between the germline ends. CDR1 and CDR2 from the germline V gene are LGHNA and YNFKEQ.

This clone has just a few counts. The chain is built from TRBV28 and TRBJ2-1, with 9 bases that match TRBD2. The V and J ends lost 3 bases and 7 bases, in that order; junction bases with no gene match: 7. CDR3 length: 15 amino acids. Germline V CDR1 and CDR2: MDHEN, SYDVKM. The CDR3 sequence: CASSLVAGGRNEQFF. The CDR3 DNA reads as TGTGCCAGCAGTTTGGTGGCGGGAGGGCGTAATGAGCAGTTCTTC.

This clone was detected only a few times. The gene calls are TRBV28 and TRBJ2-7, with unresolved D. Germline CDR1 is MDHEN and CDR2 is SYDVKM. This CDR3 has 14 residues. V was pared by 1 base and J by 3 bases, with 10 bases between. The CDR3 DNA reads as TGTGCCAGCAGTTTATATCTAGTCTACTACGAGCAGTACTTC. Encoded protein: CASSLYLVYYEQYF.

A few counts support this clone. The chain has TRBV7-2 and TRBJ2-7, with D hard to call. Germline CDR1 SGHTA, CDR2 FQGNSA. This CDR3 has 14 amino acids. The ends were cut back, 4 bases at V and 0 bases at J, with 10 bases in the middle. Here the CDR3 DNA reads TGTGCCAGCAGCTGGCGACGGAGCTCCTACGAGCAGTACTTC. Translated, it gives CASSWRRSSYEQYF.

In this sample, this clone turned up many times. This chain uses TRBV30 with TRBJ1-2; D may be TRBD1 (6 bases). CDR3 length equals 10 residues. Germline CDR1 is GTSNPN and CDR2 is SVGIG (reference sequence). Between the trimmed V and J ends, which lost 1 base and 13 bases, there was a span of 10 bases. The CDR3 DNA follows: TGTGCCTGGAGTGACAGGGCCTCCACCTTC. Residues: CAWSDRASTF.

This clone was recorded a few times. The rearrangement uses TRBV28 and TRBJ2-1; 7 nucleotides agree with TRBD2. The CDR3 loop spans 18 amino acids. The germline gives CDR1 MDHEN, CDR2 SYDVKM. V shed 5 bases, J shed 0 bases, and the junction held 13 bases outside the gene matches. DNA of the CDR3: TGTGCCAGCAGTACTAACCTTAGGGAGGGGATCTCCTACAATGAGCAGTTCTTC. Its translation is CASSTNLREGISYNEQFF.